One sample yielded the 22 T cell receptor beta chains listed below, sequenced in a study of human T cells and chemical hapten exposure. Specified time point: pre-sensitization, week 0. The treatment here: therapeutic diphenylcyclopropenone sensitization with weekly scalp DPC. TCRdb re-derived calls from the RACE reads in MiXCR, one entry per CDR3 protein. The data show about 350,000 distinct CDR3 sequences, about 5.4% seen once. The starting material was whole blood, obtained in connection with sensitization to the hapten diphenylcyclopropenone (DPC). These receptors came from a woman in her late teens or twenties with alopecia areata. Some clones in this sample may be carry-over from other donors' samples.

V and J are TRBV7-9 and TRBJ1-2; D unclear. The CDR3 length is 16 residues. Germline V gives CDR1 SEHNR, CDR2 FQNEAQ (reference sequence). V was shortened by 6 bases and J by 0 bases, with 17 bases between the two germline ends. The CDR3: CASRLGQESPNYGYTF. In DNA form, the CDR3 reads TGTGCCAGCAGACTAGGCCAAGAGAGCCCTAACTATGGCTACACCTTC.

The chain combines TRBV2 with TRBJ1-5, with D hard to call. Germline CDR1 reads SNHLY; CDR2 reads FYNNEI. The CDR3 extends over 13 amino acids. V was trimmed by 1 base and J by 6 bases, leaving 7 bases between them. The CDR3 DNA reads TGTGCCAGCAGTGAAGAGGGAAGTCAGCCCCAGCATTTT. Translating gives CASSEEGSQPQHF.

The chain is built from TRBV29-1 and TRBJ2-2; 8 bases line up with TRBD1. Germline V CDR1 and CDR2: SQVTM, ANQGSEA. The V gene end was trimmed by 4 bases and the J gene end by 3 bases; junction bases not matched to a gene: 1. The CDR3 loop spans 13 amino acids. CDR3 sequence: CSVGQGYTGELFF. CDR3 nucleotide sequence: TGCAGCGTTGGACAGGGGTACACCGGGGAGCTGTTTTTT.

This clonotype was picked up a small number of times. This sequence joins TRBV6-5 and TRBJ1-2, with TRBD1 matching over 9 bases. Germline V CDR1 and CDR2: MNHEY, SVGAGI. V was clipped by 5 bases and J by 8 bases; unmatched bases: 0. The CDR3 is 11 residues long. The CDR3 region is CASSTGGGYTF. CDR3 nucleotides: TGTGCCAGCAGTACAGGGGGCGGCTACACCTTC.

A few counts support this clonotype. The rearrangement uses TRBV20-1 and TRBJ2-5; 9 bases agree with TRBD2. The germline CDR1 and CDR2 sequences are DFQATT and SNEGSKA (reference sequence). Trimming at V came to 3 bases and at J to 5 bases, leaving 4 bases not matched to a gene. This CDR3 comprises 13 residues. In DNA, the CDR3 is TGCAGTGCTAGGGGACTAGCTCGGGAGACCCAGTACTTC. It specifies CSARGLARETQYF.

The chain is built from TRBV6-1 and TRBJ1-1; TRBD1 might be the D (5 bases). The germline V gene encodes CDR1 MNHNS and CDR2 SASEGT. The V end was cut by 7 bases, the J end by 5 bases, with 14 bases between. CDR3 length: 13 amino acids. The CDR3 here is CASNRGSWTEAFF. The CDR3 DNA is TGTGCCAGCAATCGGGGCTCTTGGACTGAAGCTTTCTTT.

CDR3 protein: CSVAWLADQETQYF. The CDR3 region has the DNA TGCAGCGTTGCCTGGCTAGCGGACCAAGAGACCCAGTACTTC. The chain couples TRBV29-1 to TRBJ2-5; 7 nucleotides align to TRBD2. The length of the CDR3 is 14 residues. V shed 4 bases and J 0 bases; nucleotides not matched to a gene: 5. The germline V gene encodes CDR1 SQVTM and CDR2 ANQGSEA.

This clonotype has just a few counts. The chain couples TRBV20-1 to TRBJ2-7, with D possibly being TRBD2 (5 bases). The length of the CDR3 is 14 residues. V was trimmed by 5 bases and J by 3 bases, leaving 17 bases between them. Germline CDR1 DFQATT, CDR2 SNEGSKA (reference sequence). CDR3 in amino acids: CSAPHRGFDYEQYF. CDR3 bases: TGCAGTGCTCCGCACCGGGGTTTTGACTACGAGCAGTACTTC.

In this sample, this clonotype turned up many times. The genes are TRBV29-1 and TRBJ2-3; 8 positions match TRBD1. This CDR3 spans 15 amino acids. Germline V gene data show CDR1 as SQVTM and CDR2 as ANQGSEA. The V gene end was trimmed by 3 bases and the J gene end by 4 bases; junction bases not matched to a gene: 9. CDR3 DNA: TGCAGCGTTGACCCCGGGGCAGGGGGCCCAGATACGCAGTATTTT. Residues: CSVDPGAGGPDTQYF.

The table lists this clonotype with a few counts. The J gene is TRBJ2-3, the V gene TRBV12-3 or TRBV12-4; D not resolved. The CDR3 spans 13 residues. Trimming stripped 2 bases from V and 6 bases from J, with 9 bases between. CDR3 sequence reads: CASSLYRLDTQYF. The DNA for the CDR3 is TGTGCCAGCAGTTTATACCGACTCGATACGCAGTATTTT.

Many counts were recorded for this clonotype. The CDR3: CASSQGQTNEKLFF. DNA for the CDR3: TGTGCCAGCAGCCAAGGACAGACTAATGAAAAACTGTTTTTT. This chain uses TRBV4-2 with TRBJ1-4, with a possible D match to TRBD1 (5 bases). V was shortened by 1 base and J by 2 bases, with 5 bases between the two germline ends. The CDR3 loop spans 14 amino acids. Germline V CDR1 and CDR2: LGHNA, YNFKEQ.

This clonotype was seen a handful of times. The chain combines TRBV6-5 with TRBJ1-1, with 7 bases that match TRBD1. The germline gives CDR1 MNHEY, CDR2 SVGAGI. V was clipped by 6 bases and J by 2 bases; unmatched bases: 6. The CDR3 spans 14 residues. The CDR3 DNA reads as TGTGCCAGCAGGCCACAGGGGCGAAACACTGAAGCTTTCTTT. Protein: CASRPQGRNTEAFF.

This rearrangement joins TRBV20-1 to TRBJ2-3, with a tentative D call TRBD2 (6 bases). The CDR3 sequence is 15 residues long. The germline gives CDR1 DFQATT, CDR2 SNEGSKA (reference sequence). V was cut by 8 bases and J by 0 bases, with 18 bases left in between. The CDR3 loop reads CSPLSPGLSTDTQYF. CDR3 nucleotide sequence: TGCAGTCCACTTTCACCGGGACTCAGCACAGATACGCAGTATTTT.

The chain combines TRBV25-1 with TRBJ1-2; TRBD1 matches at 9 bases. V shed 4 bases, J shed 5 bases, and the junction held 5 bases outside the gene matches. Per the germline V gene, CDR1 is MGHDK and CDR2 is SYGVNS. CDR3 size: 14 residues. The CDR3 bases are TGTGCCAGCAGTGGCCGGGACAGGGCTTATGGCTACACCTTC. Translating it yields CASSGRDRAYGYTF.

In its sample, this clonotype was seen many times. The rearrangement uses TRBV7-6 and TRBJ1-4, with D possibly TRBD1 on 6 matching bases. V was cut by 2 bases and J by 3 bases, with 13 bases left in between. Germline V gives CDR1 SGHVS, CDR2 FNYEAQ. The CDR3 covers 16 residues. CDR3 sequence reads: CASSLQPEGANEKLFF. The DNA for the CDR3 is TGTGCCAGCAGCTTACAACCGGAGGGGGCTAATGAAAAACTGTTTTTT.

The rearrangement uses TRBV2 and TRBJ2-5; TRBD2 aligns across 7 bases. The CDR3 covers 14 residues. Germline CDR1 and CDR2: SNHLY and FYNNEI. The V gene end was trimmed by 3 bases and the J gene end by 4 bases; junction bases not matched to a gene: 5. The CDR3 region is CASSEGSGGETQYF. CDR3 bases: TGTGCCAGCAGTGAGGGCTCGGGGGGAGAGACCCAGTACTTC.

This rearrangement joins TRBV7-2 to TRBJ1-5, with 7 bases fitting TRBD1. The CDR3 loop spans 17 amino acids. The junction had 11 bases not matched to a gene; V was cut back by 5 bases and J by 1 base. Germline CDR1 reads SGHTA; CDR2 reads FQGNSA. CDR3 residues: CASSRSPRQGSNQPQHF. The CDR3 DNA reads TGTGCCAGCAGCCGGTCGCCGAGACAGGGAAGCAATCAGCCCCAGCATTTT.

The V and J genes are TRBV6-2 or TRBV6-3 and TRBJ2-7, with D maybe TRBD1 (6 bases). Germline-derived CDR1 and CDR2 are MNHEY and SVGEGT. The CDR3 totals 14 residues. V lost 5 bases, J lost 1 base, and 12 bases lay in between. The CDR3 bases are TGTGCCAGCAGTACCAACAGGGTTTCCTACGAGCAGTACTTC. It is translated as CASSTNRVSYEQYF.

This clonotype was counted only a few times. This sequence joins TRBV5-5 and TRBJ2-5; D call uncertain. The CDR3 extends over 16 amino acids. The V gene's germline CDR1 is SGHKS and CDR2 YYEKEE (reference sequence). V dropped 2 bases and J dropped 0 bases, with 14 bases sitting between them. The CDR3 is CASSFMAGRYQETQYF. The CDR3 DNA is TGTGCCAGCAGCTTCATGGCCGGCAGGTACCAAGAGACCCAGTACTTC.

This clonotype was picked up a small number of times. The chain is built from TRBV15 and TRBJ1-2; possible D gene TRBD1, 5 bases. The CDR3 contains 14 residues. Germline values: CDR1 LNHNV, CDR2 YYDKDF (reference sequence). Trimming took off 5 bases at V and 6 bases at J, with 16 bases between the two ends. CDR3 in amino acids: CATSGGDLINGYTF. Written as DNA, the CDR3 is TGTGCCACCAGCGGGGGGGACCTGATTAATGGCTACACCTTC.

This clonotype occurred a few times. The rearrangement joins TRBV11-2 to TRBJ1-1, with D perhaps TRBD1 (6 bases). Germline CDR1 is SGHAT and CDR2 is FQNNGV. This CDR3 contains 14 residues. Deletions cut 1 base from V and 6 bases from J, with 12 bases between. The CDR3 protein is CASSLGVRGPEAFF. In DNA, the CDR3 is TGTGCCAGCAGCTTAGGGGTCCGGGGGCCTGAAGCTTTCTTT.

The chain links TRBV2 to TRBJ2-2, with 10 nucleotides matching TRBD1. The junction had 8 bases not matched to a gene; V was cut back by 6 bases and J by 7 bases. The CDR3 totals 15 residues. The germline gives CDR1 SNHLY, CDR2 FYNNEI. The CDR3 coding sequence is TGTGCCAGCAGGGGAGGGACAGGGGCCGGCGGGGAGCTGTTTTTT. The encoded protein is CASRGGTGAGGELFF.